The clone carrying this T cell receptor beta chain turned up a few times. Antigen unknown. This was the immunoSEQ version 4 assay in survey mode. The method was immunoSEQ multiplex PCR; TCRdb's version includes in-frame clones alone and lacks a portion of them. The sample gives 25,000 to 35,000 clones, roughly 86% of which show up once; around 4.6% is in the top ten. The data originate from a study of persistence of HIV-infected CD4 T cells. Cells were stimulated with CMV-infected fibroblast lysates at roughly 9.1 ug/mL. CD40L/CD69 double-negative CD45RO-high memory CD4+ T cells were collected. V was clipped by 3 bases and J by 1 base, with 10 bases between them. Looked up from germline, CDR1 is SGHNT and CDR2 is YYREEE (reference sequence). The CDR3 length is 14 residues.

Sequencing was performed on CD4+ T cells sorted from PBMCs after roughly 18-hour stimulation, taken from a patient who received antiretroviral therapy. This TCR was recovered from an adult man with HIV who was CMV-seropositive. The chain is built from TRBV5-4 and TRBJ1-1; D is uncertain. The CDR3 reads CASSSVDGNTEAFF. The CDR3 nucleotides are TGTGCCAGCAGCTCGGTAGACGGGAACACTGAAGCTTTCTTT. The whole variable domain, remainder taken from reference TRBV5-4 and TRBJ1-1, is ETGVTQSPTHLIKTRGQQVTLRCSSQSGHNTVSWYQQALGQGPQFIFQYYREEENGRGNFPPRFSGLQFPNYSSELNVNALELDDSALYLCASSSVDGNTEAFFGQGTRLTVV.